The text below deals with one T cell receptor beta chain. The antigen it binds to is not known. No quality values exist for individual bases; no much larger clone is one base distant. Samples from volunteer blood donors who had recovered from COVID-19 were contributed by a second Seattle source. Whole blood was collected in K2EDTA tubes by collaborating institutions according to the institutions' own protocols. Collaborator samples were shipped for TCRbeta analysis as frozen whole blood, isolated PBMCs, or DNA extracted from either sample type. The CDR3 measures 14 amino acids from cysteine to phenylalanine. Just CDR3 DNA is preserved here, 42 bases in frame from base 1. A distance of 12 bases separates the germline ends of V and J, which lose 6 bases and 3 bases respectively. CDR1 and CDR2 are drawn from the germline V gene: MNHEY, SVGEGT. The immunoSEQ Assay, a bias-controlled multiplex PCR, was used to amplify TCRbeta CDR3 regions from genomic DNA. The study's own analysis went as follows. Within the assay, amplification of reference gene primers was used to estimate how many nucleated cells each sample contained. To quantify the absolute abundance of each unique TCRbeta CDR3 rearrangement, sequence reads were collapsed and filtered. For each sample, productive Simpson clonality was calculated as the square root of Simpson's diversity index over productive rearrangements. Not all clones reach the TCRdb copy of this immuneACCESS table, which keeps in-frame sequences only. Checked studies attribute under half of the gap to unresolved V genes and leave the rest unexplained. V and J calls and clone size are as listed in that table; D and trimming were resolved from the DNA. The sample includes around 270,000 clones, with roughly 86% observed a single time. The top ten constitute roughly 9.8% of the sample.

This sample is drawn from a study of blood T cell repertoires in COVID-19 (dated by TCRdb to between 2020 and 2021). About the full investigation: Collaborator samples came from the United States, Italy and Spain and covered acute and convalescent phases of COVID-19. The material from the prospective study consisted of cDNA or gDNA derived from T cells, B-cell-depleted T cells, or PBMCs. The dataset comprised deeply sampled blood TCRbeta repertoires from subjects exposed to, actively infected with, or recovered from COVID-19. The repertoires were made available in a free public database intended to serve as a resource for research on the immune response to SARS-CoV-2. HLA class I and class II types, where available, came from metadata supplied by the sample provider rather than from assay-based typing. The sample metadata nearly always contained a de-identified subject ID, COVID-19 status, age in years and sex. The samples were drawn from two sources: the first 160 participants of the ongoing ImmuneRACE study, and approximately 1,300 subjects contributed by 6 global collaborators.

Overall results and qualifications from the work: How much clinical and demographic metadata was included differed by source and by participant, and the metadata was provided uncurated.

The material sequenced was peripheral blood. This TCR came from a man aged 35 to 55 who had recovered from COVID-19. The chain is assembled from TRBV6-2 or TRBV6-3 and TRBJ1-5, with the D gene uncertain. The DNA reads as follows: TGTGCCAGCAGCTTGAGGCCGTACAATCAGCCCCAGCATTTT. Its protein reads: CASSLRPYNQPQHF.